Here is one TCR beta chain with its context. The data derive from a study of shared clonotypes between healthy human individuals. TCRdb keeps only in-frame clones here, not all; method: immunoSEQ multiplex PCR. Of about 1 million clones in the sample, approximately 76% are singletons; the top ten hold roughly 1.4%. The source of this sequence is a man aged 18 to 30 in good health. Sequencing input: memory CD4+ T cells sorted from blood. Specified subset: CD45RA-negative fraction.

In DNA, the CDR3 is TGCGCCAGCAGCCAAGATCCGCAACGGAATACGGGGTCATATGGCTACACCTTC. Translating it yields CASSQDPQRNTGSYGYTF. The chain recombines TRBV4-3 with TRBJ1-2; D is uncertain. Germline V gives CDR1 LGHNA, CDR2 YSLEER. Trimming cost V 0 bases and J 5 bases, with 22 bases left between them. The CDR3 contains 18 residues.